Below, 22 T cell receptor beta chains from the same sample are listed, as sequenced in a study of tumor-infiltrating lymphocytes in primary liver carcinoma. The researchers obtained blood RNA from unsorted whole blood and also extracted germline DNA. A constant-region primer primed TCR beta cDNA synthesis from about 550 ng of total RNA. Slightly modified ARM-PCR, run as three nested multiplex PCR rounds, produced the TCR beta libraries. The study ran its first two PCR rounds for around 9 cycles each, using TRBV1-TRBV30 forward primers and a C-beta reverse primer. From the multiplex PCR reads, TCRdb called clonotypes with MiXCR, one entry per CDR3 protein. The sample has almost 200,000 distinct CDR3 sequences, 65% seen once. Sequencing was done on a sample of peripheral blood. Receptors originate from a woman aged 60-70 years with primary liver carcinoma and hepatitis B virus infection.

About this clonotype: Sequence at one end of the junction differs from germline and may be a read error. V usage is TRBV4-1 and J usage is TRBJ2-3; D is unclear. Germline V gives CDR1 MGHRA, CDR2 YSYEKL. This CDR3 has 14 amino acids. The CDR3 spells CASSQMIGTDTQCF. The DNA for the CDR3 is TGCGCCAGCAGCCAGATGATTGGAACAGATACGCAATGTTTT.

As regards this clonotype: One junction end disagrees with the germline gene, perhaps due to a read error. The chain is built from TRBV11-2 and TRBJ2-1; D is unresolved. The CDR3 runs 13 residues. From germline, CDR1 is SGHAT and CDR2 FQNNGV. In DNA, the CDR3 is TGTGCCGGCAGCTTAGAATTCTCTGTTGAGCAATTCTTC. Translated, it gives CAGSLEFSVEQFF.

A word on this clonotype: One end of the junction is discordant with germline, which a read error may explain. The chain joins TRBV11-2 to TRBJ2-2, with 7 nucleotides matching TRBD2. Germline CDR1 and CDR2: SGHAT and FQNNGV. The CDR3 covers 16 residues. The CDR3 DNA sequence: TGTGCCAGTAGCTCCATGAGCGGGATGAACACCGGGGAGCTGTTTTTT. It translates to CASSSMSGMNTGELFF.

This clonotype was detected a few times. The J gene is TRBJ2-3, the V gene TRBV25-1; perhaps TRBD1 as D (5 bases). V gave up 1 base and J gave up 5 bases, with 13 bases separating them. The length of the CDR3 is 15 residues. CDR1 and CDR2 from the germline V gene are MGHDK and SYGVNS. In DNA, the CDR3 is TGTGCCAGCAGTGAATGGGTGGGGCAGGGAGATACGCAGTATTTT. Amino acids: CASSEWVGQGDTQYF.

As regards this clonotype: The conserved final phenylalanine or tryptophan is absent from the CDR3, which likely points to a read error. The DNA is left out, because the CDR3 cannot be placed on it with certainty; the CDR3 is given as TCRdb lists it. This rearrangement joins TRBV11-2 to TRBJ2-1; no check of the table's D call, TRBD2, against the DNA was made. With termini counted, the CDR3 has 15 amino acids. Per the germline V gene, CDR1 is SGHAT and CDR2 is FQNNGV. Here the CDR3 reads CASSSWTSGDFERFL.

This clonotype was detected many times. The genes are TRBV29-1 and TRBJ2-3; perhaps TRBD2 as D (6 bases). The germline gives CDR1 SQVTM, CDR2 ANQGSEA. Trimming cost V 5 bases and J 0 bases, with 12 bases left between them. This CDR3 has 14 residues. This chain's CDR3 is CSVIAATSTDTQYF. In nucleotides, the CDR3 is TGCAGCGTTATAGCGGCCACTAGCACAGATACGCAGTATTTT.

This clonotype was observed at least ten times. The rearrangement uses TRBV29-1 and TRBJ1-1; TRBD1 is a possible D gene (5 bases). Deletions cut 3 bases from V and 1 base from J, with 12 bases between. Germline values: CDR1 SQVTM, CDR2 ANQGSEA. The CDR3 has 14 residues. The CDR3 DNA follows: TGCAGCGTTGAGCAGGGACGGGGGAACACTGAAGCTTTCTTT. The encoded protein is CSVEQGRGNTEAFF.

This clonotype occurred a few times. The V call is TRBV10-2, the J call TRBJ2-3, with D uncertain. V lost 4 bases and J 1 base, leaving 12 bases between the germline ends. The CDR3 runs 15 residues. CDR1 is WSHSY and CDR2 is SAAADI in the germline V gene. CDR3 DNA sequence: TGCGCCAGCAGTGTTGGGTTTATGGGCACAGATACGCAGTATTTT. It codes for CASSVGFMGTDTQYF.

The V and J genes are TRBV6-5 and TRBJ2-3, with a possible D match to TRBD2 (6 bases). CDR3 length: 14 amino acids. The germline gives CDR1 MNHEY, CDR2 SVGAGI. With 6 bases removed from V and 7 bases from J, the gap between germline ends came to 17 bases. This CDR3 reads CASRPHVAAHTQYF. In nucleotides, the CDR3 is TGTGCCAGCAGACCGCATGTAGCGGCACATACGCAGTATTTT.

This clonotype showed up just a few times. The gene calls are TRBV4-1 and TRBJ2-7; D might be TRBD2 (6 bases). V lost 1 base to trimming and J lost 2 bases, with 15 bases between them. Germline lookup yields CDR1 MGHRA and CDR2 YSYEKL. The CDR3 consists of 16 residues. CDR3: CASSQVVLAAPYEQYF. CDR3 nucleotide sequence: TGCGCCAGCAGCCAAGTTGTGTTAGCGGCCCCCTACGAGCAGTACTTC.

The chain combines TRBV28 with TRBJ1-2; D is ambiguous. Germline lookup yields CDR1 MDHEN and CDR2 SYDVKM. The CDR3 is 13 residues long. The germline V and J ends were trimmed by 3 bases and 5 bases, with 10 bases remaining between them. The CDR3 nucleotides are TGTGCCAGCAGTTTCGGTCTGATTTATGGCTACACCTTC. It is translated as CASSFGLIYGYTF.

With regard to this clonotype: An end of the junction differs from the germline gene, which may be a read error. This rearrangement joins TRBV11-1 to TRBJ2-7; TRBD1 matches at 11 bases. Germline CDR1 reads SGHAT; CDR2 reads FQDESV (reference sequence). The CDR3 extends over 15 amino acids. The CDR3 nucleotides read TGTGCCAGCATCCCCGGCGGACAGGGGGCCTACGAGCGGTACTTC. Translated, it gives CASIPGGQGAYERYF.

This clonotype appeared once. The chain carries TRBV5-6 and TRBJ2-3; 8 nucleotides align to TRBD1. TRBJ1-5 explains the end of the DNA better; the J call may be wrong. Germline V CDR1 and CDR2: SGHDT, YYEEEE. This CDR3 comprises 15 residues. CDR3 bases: TGTGCCAGCAGCTTGGGACAGGGGTACACAGATACGCAGCATTTT. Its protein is CASSLGQGYTDTQHF.

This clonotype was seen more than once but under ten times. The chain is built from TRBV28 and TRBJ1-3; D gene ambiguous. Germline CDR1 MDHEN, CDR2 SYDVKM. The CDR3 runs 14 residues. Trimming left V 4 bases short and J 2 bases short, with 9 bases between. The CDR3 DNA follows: TGTGCCAGCAGTTGGGGAAGGGCTGGAAACACCATATATTTT. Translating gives CASSWGRAGNTIYF. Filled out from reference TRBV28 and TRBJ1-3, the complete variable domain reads DVKVTQSSRYLVKRTGEKVFLECVQDMDHENMFWYRQDPGLGLRLIYFSYDVKMKEKGDIPEGYSVSREKKERFSLILESASTNQTSMYLCASSWGRAGNTIYFGEGSWLTVV.

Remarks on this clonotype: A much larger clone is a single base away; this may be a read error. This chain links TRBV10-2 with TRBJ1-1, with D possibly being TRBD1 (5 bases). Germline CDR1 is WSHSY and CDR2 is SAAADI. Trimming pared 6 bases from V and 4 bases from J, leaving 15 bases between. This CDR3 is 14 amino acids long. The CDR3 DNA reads TGCGCCAGCAGGGGACGGGGTGTCGCCACTGAAGCTTTCTTT. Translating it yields CASRGRGVATEAFF.

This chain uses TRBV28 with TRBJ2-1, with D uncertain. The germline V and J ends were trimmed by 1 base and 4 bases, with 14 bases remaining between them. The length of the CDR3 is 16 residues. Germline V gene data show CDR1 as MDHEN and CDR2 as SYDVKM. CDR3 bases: TGTGCCAGCAGTTTATTTATGCCAAAGGGATACAATGAGCAGTTCTTC. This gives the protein CASSLFMPKGYNEQFF. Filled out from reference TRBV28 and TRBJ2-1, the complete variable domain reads DVKVTQSSRYLVKRTGEKVFLECVQDMDHENMFWYRQDPGLGLRLIYFSYDVKMKEKGDIPEGYSVSREKKERFSLILESASTNQTSMYLCASSLFMPKGYNEQFFGPGTRLTVL.

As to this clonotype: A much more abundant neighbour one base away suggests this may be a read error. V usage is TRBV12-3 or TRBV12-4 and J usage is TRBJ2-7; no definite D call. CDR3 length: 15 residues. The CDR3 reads CASRLGRQVSYEQYF. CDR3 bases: TGTGCCAGCAGGTTAGGTCGGCAGGTATCCTACGAGCAGTACTTC.

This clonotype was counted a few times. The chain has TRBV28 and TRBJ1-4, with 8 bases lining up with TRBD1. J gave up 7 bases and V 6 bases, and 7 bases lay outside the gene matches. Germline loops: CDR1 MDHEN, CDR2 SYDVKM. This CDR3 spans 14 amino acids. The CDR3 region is CASSPGGASEKLFF. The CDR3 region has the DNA TGTGCCAGCAGCCCAGGGGGCGCGAGTGAAAAACTGTTTTTT.

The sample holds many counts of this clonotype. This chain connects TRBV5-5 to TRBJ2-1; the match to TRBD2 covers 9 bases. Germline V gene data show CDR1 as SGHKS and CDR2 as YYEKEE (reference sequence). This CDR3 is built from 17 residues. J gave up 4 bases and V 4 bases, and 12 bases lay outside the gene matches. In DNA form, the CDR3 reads TGTGCCAGCAGCCCCCCCCCTAGCGGGACCCGGTACAATGAGCAGTTCTTC. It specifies CASSPPPSGTRYNEQFF.

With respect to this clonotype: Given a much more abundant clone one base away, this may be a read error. CDR3 bases: TGTGCCAGCAGTTCGCAGGGCCGCTACTACAAGCAGTACTTC. It is translated as CASSSQGRYYKQYF. This chain links TRBV6-6 with TRBJ2-7, with D perhaps TRBD1 (5 bases). The CDR3 runs to 14 residues. CDR1 is MNHNY, CDR2 SVGAGI, per germline (reference sequence).

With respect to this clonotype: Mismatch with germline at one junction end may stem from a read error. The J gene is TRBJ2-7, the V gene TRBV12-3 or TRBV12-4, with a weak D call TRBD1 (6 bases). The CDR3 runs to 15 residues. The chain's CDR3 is CASSPTGTKTYDQYF. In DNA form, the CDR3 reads TGTGCCAGTAGTCCGACCGGGACAAAAACTTACGACCAGTACTTC.

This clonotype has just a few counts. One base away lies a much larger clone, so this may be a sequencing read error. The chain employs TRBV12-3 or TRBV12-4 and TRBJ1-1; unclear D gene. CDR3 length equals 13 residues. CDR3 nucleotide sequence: TGTGCCAGCCGAGGGTTAATGAACACTGGAGCTTTCTTT. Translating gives CASRGLMNTGAFF.